This entry lists 15 T cell receptor beta chains sequenced from one sample in a study of OX40 agonist ivuxolimab in advanced cancers. Repertoires were generated with immunoSEQ multiplex PCR, while TCRdb's copy carries only in-frame clones and drops some. The table lists 77,000 or so clones, about nine tenths of them singletons. Sequenced here: CD4+ or CD8+ T cells sorted from blood, sampled in a trial of the OX40 agonist ivuxolimab. The receptors derive from an adult with an advanced solid tumor such as melanoma, head and neck, liver or kidney cancer.

The genes are TRBV6-5 and TRBJ1-5; no clear D gene. Germline-derived CDR1 and CDR2 are MNHEY and SVGAGI. This CDR3 comprises 13 residues. Trimming pared 0 bases from V and 0 bases from J, leaving 0 bases between. The CDR3 DNA follows: TGTGCCAGCAGTTACTCTAGCAATCAGCCCCAGCATTTT. This sequence encodes CASSYSSNQPQHF.

V is TRBV1 and J is TRBJ2-7; the listed D gene, TRBD1, was not tested against the DNA. TRBV1 is labeled a pseudogene. This CDR3 region has 17 residues. The CDR3 here is CTSSQDRGLPDSYEQYF. CDR3 coding DNA: TGCACCAGCAGCCAAGATAGGGGGCTCCCAGACTCCTACGAGCAGTACTTC.

The CDR3 sequence: CASSSEDRPHGYTF. The DNA for the CDR3 is TGTGCCAGCAGTTCCGAGGACAGGCCCCATGGCTACACCTTC. V gene TRBV28 combines with J gene TRBJ1-2; 7 positions agree with TRBD1. V was clipped by 4 bases and J by 6 bases; unmatched bases: 8. The CDR3 extends over 14 amino acids. Germline CDR1 reads MDHEN; CDR2 reads SYDVKM.

This clone was counted between two and nine times. The rearrangement joins TRBV10-1 to TRBJ1-4; D remains ambiguous. Trimming shortened V by 8 bases and J by 5 bases, and 15 bases separated the two germline ends. Germline assignment: CDR1 WNHNN and CDR2 SYGVQD (reference sequence). This CDR3 has 14 amino acids. CDR3 sequence: CASGRTWVNEKLFF. In DNA form, the CDR3 reads TGCGCCAGCGGAAGGACCTGGGTGAATGAAAAACTGTTTTTT.

The genes are TRBV27 and TRBJ2-1; TRBD2 aligns across 9 bases. The CDR3 loop spans 15 amino acids. The V gene end was trimmed by 3 bases and the J gene end by 6 bases; junction bases not matched to a gene: 6. From germline, CDR1 is MNHEY and CDR2 SMNVEV (reference sequence). The CDR3 protein is CASSFGRGGANEQFF. CDR3 in DNA: TGTGCCAGCAGTTTTGGGCGGGGGGGGGCCAATGAGCAGTTCTTC.

The V gene is TRBV11-3, the J gene TRBJ2-3; 8 bases line up with TRBD1. The ends lost 4 bases at V and 2 bases at J; junction bases unmatched: 5. The CDR3 has 15 amino acids. From germline, CDR1 is SGHNT and CDR2 YENEEA. The CDR3 region is CASSSGGRVTDTQYF. The CDR3 DNA reads TGTGCCAGCAGCTCAGGGGGCCGGGTCACAGATACGCAGTATTTT.

The rearrangement joins TRBV11-2 to TRBJ2-3; D uncertain. Trimming pared 5 bases from V and 3 bases from J, leaving 6 bases between. The CDR3 extends over 12 amino acids. Germline V gene data show CDR1 as SGHAT and CDR2 as FQNNGV. CDR3 amino acids: CASSRSTDTQYF. The CDR3 region has the DNA TGTGCCAGCAGCCGCTCAACAGATACGCAGTATTTT.

Only one count was recorded for this clone. The chain recombines TRBV19 with TRBJ2-5; D unresolved. V was pared by 4 bases and J by 2 bases, with 11 bases between. Germline CDR1 LNHDA, CDR2 SQIVND (reference sequence). The CDR3 has 14 amino acids. CDR3 loop: CASSTGRVQETQYF. CDR3 in DNA: TGTGCCAGTAGTACAGGACGGGTACAAGAGACCCAGTACTTC.

Remarks on this clone: One end of the junction does not line up with germline, which may come from a read error. The sample has other DNA sequences that encode this CDR3 too. The CDR3 spells CASTEGEDTQYF. The CDR3 bases are TGTGCCAGCACCGAAGGGGAAGATACGCAGTACTTT. V usage is TRBV28 and J usage is TRBJ2-3, with D possibly being TRBD1 (5 bases). This CDR3 comprises 12 residues. Germline V CDR1 and CDR2: MDHEN, SYDVKM.

The chain's CDR3 is CASSLSLAGAGETQYF. As DNA, the CDR3 is TGCGCCAGCAGCTTGAGTCTAGCGGGGGCGGGAGAGACCCAGTACTTC. The chain uses TRBV5-1 and TRBJ2-5, with TRBD2 matching 10 bases. CDR1 and CDR2 (germline): SGHRS, YFSETQ. V trimming: 1 base; J trimming: 4 bases; junction bases outside the gene matches: 7. The CDR3 runs 16 residues.

The chain carries TRBV11-2 and TRBJ2-7; 8 bases are a match to TRBD1. J lost 6 bases, V lost 1 base, and 17 bases had no gene match. Germline V CDR1 and CDR2: SGHAT, FQNNGV. CDR3 length equals 18 residues. CDR3 sequence (DNA): TGTGCCAGCAGCTTAGTCAGCCCTTTCCTCAGGGGGCCTATCGAGCAGTACTTC. Protein product: CASSLVSPFLRGPIEQYF.

There are a few counts of this clone. The chain recombines TRBV30 with TRBJ1-2; the match to TRBD1 covers 10 bases. Germline CDR1 GTSNPN, CDR2 SVGIG (reference sequence). The V gene end was trimmed by 3 bases and the J gene end by 8 bases; junction bases not matched to a gene: 3. The CDR3 has 12 amino acids. In DNA, the CDR3 is TGTGCCTGGAGCCTGGGACAGGGGGGCTACACCTTC. It translates to CAWSLGQGGYTF.

The CDR3 spells CASSYSTEANEKLFF. The CDR3 coding sequence is TGTGCCAGCAGTTACTCGACGGAGGCTAATGAAAAACTGTTTTTT. The V call is TRBV6-5, the J call TRBJ1-4, with D hard to call. The CDR3 contains 15 residues. Per germline, CDR1 MNHEY and CDR2 SVGAGI. V lost 0 bases and J lost 3, with 8 bases in between.

The rearrangement uses TRBV28 and TRBJ1-1; D may be TRBD1 (5 bases). CDR1 and CDR2 (germline): MDHEN, SYDVKM. The CDR3 loop spans 14 amino acids. Trimming shortened V by 2 bases and J by 5 bases, and 12 bases separated the two germline ends. CDR3 amino acids: CASSLQPGGTEAFF. CDR3 nucleotides: TGTGCCAGCAGTTTACAGCCCGGGGGAACTGAAGCTTTCTTT. Full variable domain (missing parts from reference TRBV28 and TRBJ1-1): DVKVTQSSRYLVKRTGEKVFLECVQDMDHENMFWYRQDPGLGLRLIYFSYDVKMKEKGDIPEGYSVSREKKERFSLILESASTNQTSMYLCASSLQPGGTEAFFGQGTRLTVV.

The CDR3 DNA follows: TGTGCCAGCAGACGACTAGCGGGGGCCTACGAGCAGTACTTC. Translation: CASRRLAGAYEQYF. J is TRBJ2-7 and V is TRBV27; 12 bases match TRBD2. The CDR3 sequence is 14 residues long. V dropped 6 bases and J dropped 2; count of bases not matched to a gene: 2. Germline V gene sequence: CDR1 MNHEY, CDR2 SMNVEV (reference sequence).